This record looks at one T cell receptor (beta chain) sequence and its context. The antigen remains undetermined. This sample was taken from a study of beta chain features in type 1 diabetes. Via the markers CD45RO/CCR7/CD25/CD127/CD95/CD27, stem cell-like memory, regulatory, central memory and naive CD4+ cells were sorted. The isolated RNA, all of it, was reverse transcribed, so expressed TCRB transcripts were what got sequenced. Here immunoSEQ multiplex PCR was the method, and the copy in TCRdb shows in-frame clones only, minus some. The table has about 660,000 clones, over 13% seen once; the top ten hold 0.04%. Broader study findings: At VDJ recombination sites, type 1 diabetes patients had fewer insertions and more deleted nucleotides. Type 1 diabetes patients had moderately but significantly shorter TCRB CDR3s in all four CD4+ subsets. Within the patient group, naive, central memory and Treg TCRB repertoires appeared more similar to each other than within healthy donors.

From germline, CDR1 is MGHDK and CDR2 SYGVNS. The CDR3 extends over 12 amino acids. V lost 6 bases and J 3 bases, leaving 9 bases between the germline ends. The sequenced material came from naive CD4+ T cells from blood. The source is a man between 18 and 29 years old with type 1 diabetes. This chain links TRBV25-1 with TRBJ2-7, with D perhaps TRBD1 (6 bases). In DNA, the CDR3 is TGTGCCAGCAGCCTACAGGGCTACGAGCAGTACTTC. This encodes CASSLQGYEQYF.